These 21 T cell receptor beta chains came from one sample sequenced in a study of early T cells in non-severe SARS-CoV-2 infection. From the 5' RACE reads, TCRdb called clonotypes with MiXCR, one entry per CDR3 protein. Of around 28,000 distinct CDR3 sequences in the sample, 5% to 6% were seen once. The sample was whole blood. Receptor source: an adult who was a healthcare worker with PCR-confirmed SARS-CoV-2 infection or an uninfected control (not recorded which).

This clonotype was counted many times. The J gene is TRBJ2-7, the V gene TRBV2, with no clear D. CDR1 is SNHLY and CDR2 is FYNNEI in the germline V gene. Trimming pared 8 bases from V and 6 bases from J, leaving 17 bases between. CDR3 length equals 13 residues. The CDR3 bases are TGTGCCAGCGGGTACAGAGTATTCGCCGAGCAGTACTTC. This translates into CASGYRVFAEQYF.

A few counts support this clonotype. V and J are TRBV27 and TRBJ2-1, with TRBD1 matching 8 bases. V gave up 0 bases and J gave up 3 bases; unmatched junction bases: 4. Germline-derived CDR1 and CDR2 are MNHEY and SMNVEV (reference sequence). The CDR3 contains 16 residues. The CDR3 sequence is CASSLSGGQDYNEQFF. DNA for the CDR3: TGTGCCAGCAGTTTATCGGGGGGACAGGACTACAATGAGCAGTTCTTC.

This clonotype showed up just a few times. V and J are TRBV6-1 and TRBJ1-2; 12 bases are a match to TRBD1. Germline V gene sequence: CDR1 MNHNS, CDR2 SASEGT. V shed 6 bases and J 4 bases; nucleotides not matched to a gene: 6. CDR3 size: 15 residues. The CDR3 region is CASSLGQGASYGYTF. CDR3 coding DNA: TGTGCCAGCAGCCTGGGACAGGGGGCGTCCTATGGCTACACCTTC.

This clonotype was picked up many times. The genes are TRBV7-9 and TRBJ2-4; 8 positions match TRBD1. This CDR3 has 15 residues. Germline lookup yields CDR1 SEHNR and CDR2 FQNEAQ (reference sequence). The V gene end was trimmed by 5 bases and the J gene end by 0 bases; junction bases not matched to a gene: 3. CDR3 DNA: TGTGCCAGCAGCCTCACAGGGGGAGCCAAAAACATTCAGTACTTC. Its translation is CASSLTGGAKNIQYF.

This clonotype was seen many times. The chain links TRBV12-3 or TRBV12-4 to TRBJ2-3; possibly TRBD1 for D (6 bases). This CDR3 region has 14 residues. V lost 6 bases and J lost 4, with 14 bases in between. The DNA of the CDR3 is TGTGCCAGCAGCATCGGACAGCTGGCAGATACGCAGTATTTT. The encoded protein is CASSIGQLADTQYF.

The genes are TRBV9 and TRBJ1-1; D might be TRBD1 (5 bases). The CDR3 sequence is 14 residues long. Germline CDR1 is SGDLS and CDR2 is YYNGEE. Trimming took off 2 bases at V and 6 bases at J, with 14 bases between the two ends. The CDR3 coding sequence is TGTGCCAGCAGCGTCAGGGATTTGGGATCTGAAGCTTTCTTT. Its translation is CASSVRDLGSEAFF.

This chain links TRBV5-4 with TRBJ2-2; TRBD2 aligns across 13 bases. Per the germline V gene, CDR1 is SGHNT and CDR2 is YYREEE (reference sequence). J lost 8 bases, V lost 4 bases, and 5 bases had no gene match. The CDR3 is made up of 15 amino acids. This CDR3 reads CASSKGLAGVGELFF. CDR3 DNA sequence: TGTGCCAGCAGCAAAGGACTAGCGGGAGTGGGGGAGCTGTTTTTT.

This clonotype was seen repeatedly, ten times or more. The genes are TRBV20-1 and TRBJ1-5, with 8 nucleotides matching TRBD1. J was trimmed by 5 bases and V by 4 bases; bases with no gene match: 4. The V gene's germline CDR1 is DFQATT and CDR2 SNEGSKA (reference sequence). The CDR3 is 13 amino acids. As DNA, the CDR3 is TGCAGTGCTACGGACAGGGAGGATCAGCCCCAGCATTTT. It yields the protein CSATDREDQPQHF.

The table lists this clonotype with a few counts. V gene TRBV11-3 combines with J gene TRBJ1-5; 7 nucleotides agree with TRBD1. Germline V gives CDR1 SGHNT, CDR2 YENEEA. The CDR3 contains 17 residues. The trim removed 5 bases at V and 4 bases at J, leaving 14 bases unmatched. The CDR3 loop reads CASSPAATGLRNQPQHF. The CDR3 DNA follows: TGTGCCAGCAGCCCCGCGGCGACAGGGCTTCGGAATCAGCCCCAGCATTTT.

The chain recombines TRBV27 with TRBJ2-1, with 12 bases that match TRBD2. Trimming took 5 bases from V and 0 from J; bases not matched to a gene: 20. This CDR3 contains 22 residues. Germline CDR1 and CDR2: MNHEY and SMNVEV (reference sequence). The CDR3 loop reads CASSPRPGLAGWAGSSYNEQFF. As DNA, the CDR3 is TGTGCCAGCAGTCCGCGACCGGGACTAGCGGGTTGGGCCGGGAGCTCCTACAATGAGCAGTTCTTC.

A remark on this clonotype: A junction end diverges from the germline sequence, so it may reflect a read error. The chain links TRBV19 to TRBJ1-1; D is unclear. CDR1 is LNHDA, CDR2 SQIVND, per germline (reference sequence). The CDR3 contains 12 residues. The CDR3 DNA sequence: TGTGCAAGTACCAACATGAACACTGAAGCTTTCTTT. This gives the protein CASTNMNTEAFF.

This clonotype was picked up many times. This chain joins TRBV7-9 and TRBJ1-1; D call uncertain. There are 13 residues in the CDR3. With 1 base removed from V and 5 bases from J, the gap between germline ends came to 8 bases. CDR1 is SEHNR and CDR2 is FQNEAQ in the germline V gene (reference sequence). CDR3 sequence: CASSLDRGTEAFF. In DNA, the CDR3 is TGTGCCAGCAGCTTAGATCGGGGAACTGAAGCTTTCTTT.

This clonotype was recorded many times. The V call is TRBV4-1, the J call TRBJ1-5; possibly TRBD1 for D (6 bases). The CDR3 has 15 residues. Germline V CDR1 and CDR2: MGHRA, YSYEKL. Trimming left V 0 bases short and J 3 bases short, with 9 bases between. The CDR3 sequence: CASSQEGGTNQPQHF. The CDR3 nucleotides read TGCGCCAGCAGCCAAGAAGGGGGAACCAATCAGCCCCAGCATTTT.

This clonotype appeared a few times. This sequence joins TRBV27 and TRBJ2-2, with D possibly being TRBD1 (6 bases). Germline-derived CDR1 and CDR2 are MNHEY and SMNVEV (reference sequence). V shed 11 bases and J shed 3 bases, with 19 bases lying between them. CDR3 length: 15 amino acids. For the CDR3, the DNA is TGTGCCGCGATGTCTCGACAGGAGTACACCGGGGAGCTGTTTTTT. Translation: CAAMSRQEYTGELFF.

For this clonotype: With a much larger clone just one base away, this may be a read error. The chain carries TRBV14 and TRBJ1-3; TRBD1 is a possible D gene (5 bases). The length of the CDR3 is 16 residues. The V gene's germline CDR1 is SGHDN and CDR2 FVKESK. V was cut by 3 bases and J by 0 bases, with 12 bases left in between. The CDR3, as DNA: TGTGCCAGCAGCCAGATCAGGGCTCACTCTGGAAACACCATATATTTT. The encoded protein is CASSQIRAHSGNTIYF.

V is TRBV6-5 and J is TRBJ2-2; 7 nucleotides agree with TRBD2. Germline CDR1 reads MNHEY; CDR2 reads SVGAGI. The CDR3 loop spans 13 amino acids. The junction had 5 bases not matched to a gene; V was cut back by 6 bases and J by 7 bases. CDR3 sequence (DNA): TGTGCCAGCAGCCGAGGACTAGGCGGGGAGCTGTTTTTT. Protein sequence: CASSRGLGGELFF.

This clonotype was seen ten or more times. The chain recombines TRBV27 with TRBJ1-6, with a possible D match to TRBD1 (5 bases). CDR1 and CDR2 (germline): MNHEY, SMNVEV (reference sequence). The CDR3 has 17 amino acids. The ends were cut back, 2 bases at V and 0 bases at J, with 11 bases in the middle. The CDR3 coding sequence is TGTGCCAGCAGTTTACGGCAGGGACTCTCCTATAATTCACCCCTCCACTTT. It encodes CASSLRQGLSYNSPLHF.

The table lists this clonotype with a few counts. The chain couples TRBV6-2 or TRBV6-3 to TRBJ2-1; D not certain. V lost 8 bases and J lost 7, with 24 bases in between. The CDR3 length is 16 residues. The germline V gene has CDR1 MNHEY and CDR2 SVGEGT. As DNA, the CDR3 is TGTGCCAGCGCAGACCCAAAACCTGCCACCGGTAATGAGCAGTTCTTC. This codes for CASADPKPATGNEQFF.

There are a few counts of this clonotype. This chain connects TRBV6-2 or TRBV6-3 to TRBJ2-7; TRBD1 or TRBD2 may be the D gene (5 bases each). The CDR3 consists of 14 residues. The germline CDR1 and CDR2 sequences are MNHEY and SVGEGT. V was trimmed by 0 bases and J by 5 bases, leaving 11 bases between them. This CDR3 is CASSYSRGAHEQYF. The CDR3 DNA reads TGTGCCAGCAGTTACTCGAGAGGGGCGCACGAGCAGTACTTC.

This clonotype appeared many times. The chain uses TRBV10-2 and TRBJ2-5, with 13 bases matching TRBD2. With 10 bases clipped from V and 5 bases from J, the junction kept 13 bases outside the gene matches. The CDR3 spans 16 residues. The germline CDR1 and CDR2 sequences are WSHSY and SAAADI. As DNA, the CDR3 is TGCGCCACCTCCACCGGACTAGCGGGAGTCGGGGAGACCCAGTACTTC. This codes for CATSTGLAGVGETQYF.

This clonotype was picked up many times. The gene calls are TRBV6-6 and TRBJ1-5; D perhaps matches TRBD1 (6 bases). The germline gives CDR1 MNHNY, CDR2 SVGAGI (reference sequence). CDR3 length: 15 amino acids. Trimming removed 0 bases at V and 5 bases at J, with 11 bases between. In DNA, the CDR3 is TGTGCCAGCAGTTACTCACAGGGTACCGATCAGCCCCAGCATTTT. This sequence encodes CASSYSQGTDQPQHF.